This T cell receptor (beta chain) was obtained from a study of T cell responses to AZD1222 COVID-19 vaccine. Note on this clone: Its target is not known.

The table came from immunoSEQ multiplex PCR; TCRdb's copy has only in-frame clones and leaves some out. This sample has more than 100,000 clones, with 91% found just once. The V gene end was trimmed by 5 bases and the J gene end by 5 bases; junction bases not matched to a gene: 19. CDR1 and CDR2 from the germline V gene are SEHNR and FQNEAQ (reference sequence). This CDR3 region has 19 residues. Overall study results and limits: Epitopes outside B.1.351 and B.1.1.7 mutated regions reportedly drew nearly half of spike TCRs.

The sequence came from an adult who received the AZD1222 COVID-19 vaccine. The chain links TRBV7-9 to TRBJ1-2; 11 bases align to TRBD1. The sample here was peripheral blood, taken 28 days after the second AZD1222 dose. The CDR3 loop reads CASSPVTARTGGEWYGYTF. Written as DNA, the CDR3 is TGTGCCAGCAGCCCCGTTACGGCCCGGACAGGGGGCGAATGGTATGGCTACACCTTC.